This paragraph reports one T cell receptor (beta chain). Its antigen is currently unknown. The junction and the germline gene differ at one end; a read error may be behind it. Sequenced with the Oncomine TCR Beta short-read assay was DNA taken from cultured CD4+ T cells. TCRdb re-called the PCR reads with MiXCR, one entry per CDR3 protein. The sample lists roughly 6,600 distinct CDR3 sequences, approximately 37% occurring once. This sample is part of a study of vaccination and CD4 T cells after COVID-19. The germline V gene encodes CDR1 SEHNR and CDR2 FQNEAQ (reference sequence). The CDR3 consists of 15 residues. Notes on the study in general: Convalescent patients' clones that were vaccine-specific were spike mono-reactive in 304 of 307 cases.

As to treatment: approximately nine-day PBMC culture with coronavirus spike peptide pools or control peptides (ViraFEST assay). The unexposed donor provided CD4+ T cells, which were taken before the COVID-19 pandemic (2011-2018). The chain joins TRBV7-9 to TRBJ2-5; the match to TRBD2 covers 8 bases. The receptor was derived from a human donor in good health. The sequenced material came from CD4+ T cells from blood, cultured in vitro. CDR3 nucleotide sequence: TGCGCCAGCAGCTTAGGGACTAGAGGGCAAGAGACCCAGTACTTC. The encoded protein is CASSLGTRGQETQYF.